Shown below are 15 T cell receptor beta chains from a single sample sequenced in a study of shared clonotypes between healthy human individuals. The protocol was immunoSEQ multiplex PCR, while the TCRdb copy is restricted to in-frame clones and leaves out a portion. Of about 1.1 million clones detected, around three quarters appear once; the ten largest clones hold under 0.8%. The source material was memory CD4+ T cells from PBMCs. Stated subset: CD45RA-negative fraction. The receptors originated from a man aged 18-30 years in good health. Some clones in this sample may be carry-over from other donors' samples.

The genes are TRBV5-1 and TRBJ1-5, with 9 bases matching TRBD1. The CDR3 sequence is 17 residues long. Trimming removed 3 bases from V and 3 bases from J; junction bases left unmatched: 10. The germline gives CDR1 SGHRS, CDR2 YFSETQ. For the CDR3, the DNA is TGCGCCAGCAGCTCGGACAGGGGAGGGGGTTACAATCAGCCCCAGCATTTT. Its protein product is CASSSDRGGGYNQPQHF.

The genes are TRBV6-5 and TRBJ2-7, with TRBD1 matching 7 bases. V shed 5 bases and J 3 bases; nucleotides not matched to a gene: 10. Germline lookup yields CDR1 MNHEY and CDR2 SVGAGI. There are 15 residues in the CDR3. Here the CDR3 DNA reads TGTGCCAGCAGTGTCACCGGGACAGCCGTCTACGAGCAGTACTTC. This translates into CASSVTGTAVYEQYF.

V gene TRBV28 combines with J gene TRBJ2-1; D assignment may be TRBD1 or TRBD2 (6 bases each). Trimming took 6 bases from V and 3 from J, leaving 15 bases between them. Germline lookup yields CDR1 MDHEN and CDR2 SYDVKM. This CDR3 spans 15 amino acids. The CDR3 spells CASRGSGGGYNEQFF. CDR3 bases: TGTGCCAGCAGAGGGAGCGGAGGGGGCTACAATGAGCAGTTCTTC.

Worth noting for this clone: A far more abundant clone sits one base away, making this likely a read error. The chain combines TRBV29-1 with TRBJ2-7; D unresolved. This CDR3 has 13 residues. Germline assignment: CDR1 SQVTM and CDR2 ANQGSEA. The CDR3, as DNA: TGCAGCGTTCAACTACGCCCAACCTACAAGCAGTACTTC. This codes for CSVQLRPTYKQYF.

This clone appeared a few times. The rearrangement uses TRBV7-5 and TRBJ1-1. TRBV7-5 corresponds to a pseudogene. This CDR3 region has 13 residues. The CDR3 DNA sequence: TGTGCCAGCAGCTTAGATTTCTTCACTGAAGCTTTCTTT. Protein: CASSLDFFTEAFF.

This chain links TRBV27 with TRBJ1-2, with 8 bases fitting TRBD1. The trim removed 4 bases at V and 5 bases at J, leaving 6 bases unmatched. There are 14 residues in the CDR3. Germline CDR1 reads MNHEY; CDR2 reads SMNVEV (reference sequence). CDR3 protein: CASSSRTGRYGYTF. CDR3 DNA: TGTGCCAGCAGTTCCCGGACAGGGCGGTATGGCTACACCTTC.

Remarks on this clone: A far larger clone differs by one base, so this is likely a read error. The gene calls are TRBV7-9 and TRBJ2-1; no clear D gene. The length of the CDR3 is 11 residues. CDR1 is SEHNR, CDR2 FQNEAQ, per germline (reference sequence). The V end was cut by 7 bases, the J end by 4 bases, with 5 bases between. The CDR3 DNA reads TGTGCCAGCAAGGGTTACAATGAGCAGTTCTTC. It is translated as CASKGYNEQFF.

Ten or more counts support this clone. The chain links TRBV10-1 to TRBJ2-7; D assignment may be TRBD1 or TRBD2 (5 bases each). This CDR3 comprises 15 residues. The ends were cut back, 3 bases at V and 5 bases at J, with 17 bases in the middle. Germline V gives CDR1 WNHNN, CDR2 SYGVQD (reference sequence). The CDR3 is CASSDPRGRAHEQYF. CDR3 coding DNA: TGCGCCAGCAGTGATCCCCGGGGCCGGGCCCACGAGCAGTACTTC.

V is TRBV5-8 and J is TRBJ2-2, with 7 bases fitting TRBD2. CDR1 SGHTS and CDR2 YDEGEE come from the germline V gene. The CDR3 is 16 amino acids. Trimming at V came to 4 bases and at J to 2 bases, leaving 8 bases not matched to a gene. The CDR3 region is CASSITGTINTGELFF. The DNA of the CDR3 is TGTGCCAGCAGCATAACCGGGACTATCAACACCGGGGAGCTGTTTTTT.

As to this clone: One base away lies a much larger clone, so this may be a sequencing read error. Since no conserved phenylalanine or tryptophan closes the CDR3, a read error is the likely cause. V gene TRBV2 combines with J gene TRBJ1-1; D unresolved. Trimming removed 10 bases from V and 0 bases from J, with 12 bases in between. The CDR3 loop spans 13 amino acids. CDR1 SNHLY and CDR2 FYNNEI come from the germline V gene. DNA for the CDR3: TGTGCCACCCGGGATTTTTTGAACACTGAAGCTTTCCTT. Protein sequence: CATRDFLNTEAFL.

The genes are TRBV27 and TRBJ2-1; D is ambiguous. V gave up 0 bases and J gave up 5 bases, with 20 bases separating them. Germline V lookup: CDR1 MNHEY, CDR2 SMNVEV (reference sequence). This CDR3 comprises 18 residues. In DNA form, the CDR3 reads TGTGCCAGCAGTTTATCAGGGCGCGACGGCCGAAATGACAATGAGCAGTTCTTC. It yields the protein CASSLSGRDGRNDNEQFF.

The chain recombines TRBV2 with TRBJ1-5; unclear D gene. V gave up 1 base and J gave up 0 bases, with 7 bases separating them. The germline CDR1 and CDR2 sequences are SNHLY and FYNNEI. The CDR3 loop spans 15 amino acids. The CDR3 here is CASSEEAYSNQPQHF. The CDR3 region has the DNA TGTGCCAGCAGTGAAGAGGCGTATAGCAATCAGCCCCAGCATTTT.

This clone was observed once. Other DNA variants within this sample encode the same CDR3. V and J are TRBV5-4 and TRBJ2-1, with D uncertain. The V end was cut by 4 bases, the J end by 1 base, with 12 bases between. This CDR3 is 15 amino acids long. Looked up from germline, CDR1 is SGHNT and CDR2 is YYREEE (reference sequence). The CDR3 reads CASSPTGDSYNEQFF. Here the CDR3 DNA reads TGTGCCAGCAGCCCGACGGGCGATTCCTACAATGAGCAGTTCTTC.

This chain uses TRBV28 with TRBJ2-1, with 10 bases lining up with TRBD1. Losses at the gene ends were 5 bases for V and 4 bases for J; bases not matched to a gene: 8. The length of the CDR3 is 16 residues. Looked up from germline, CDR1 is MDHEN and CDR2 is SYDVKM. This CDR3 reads CASSRTGTGVYNEQFF. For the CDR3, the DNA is TGTGCCAGCAGTCGCACAGGGACAGGGGTGTACAATGAGCAGTTCTTC.

The CDR3 bases are TGTGCCAGCAGCGTAGAAGCCCAGGAAGGAAACACCATATATTTT. It is translated as CASSVEAQEGNTIYF. V and J are TRBV9 and TRBJ1-3, with no clear D. V shed 0 bases and J shed 4 bases, with 11 bases lying between them. In germline, CDR1 is SGDLS, CDR2 YYNGEE. The CDR3 spans 15 residues.